This TCR beta chain was obtained from a study of T cells in Graves' hyperthyroidism and ophthalmopathy. There were TCR beta CDR3 regions amplified from RNA transcripts. HTBI primers were the set used in a first-round RT-PCR of the TCR CDR3. MiXCR was run by TCRdb on the multiplex PCR reads, yielding one entry per CDR3 protein. Seen here are 660,000 or so distinct CDR3 sequences, over 40% observed once, and the top ten hold about 7.2%. A word on this clonotype: At one end the junction does not follow the germline gene, possibly because of a read error.

Sequenced: peripheral blood or thyroid tissue (not recorded which). The TCR originated in an adult man with Graves' disease, either hyperthyroidism or ophthalmopathy (not recorded which).

The CDR3 sequence is CGVEGRQVGAFF. The CDR3 DNA reads as TGCGGCGTTGAAGGGCGACAGGTGGGTGCTTTCTTT. This chain connects TRBV29-1 to TRBJ1-1, with a tentative D call TRBD1 (6 bases). The germline CDR1 and CDR2 sequences are SQVTM and ANQGSEA. The CDR3 spans 12 residues.